This entry lists 20 T cell receptor beta chains sequenced from one sample in a study of blood T cell repertoires in COVID-19. TCRdb keeps only in-frame clones here, not all; method: immunoSEQ multiplex PCR. The sample shows 210,000 or so clones, around 80% of them seen only once. The sequenced sample was PBMCs or T cells enriched from blood (not recorded which). These receptors all come from a man aged 25-45 years with acute COVID-19.

J is TRBJ1-1 and V is TRBV5-6, with D perhaps TRBD1 (5 bases). Germline V gives CDR1 SGHDT, CDR2 YYEEEE. Trimming removed 4 bases at V and 4 bases at J, with 17 bases between. This CDR3 has 15 amino acids. CDR3 DNA: TGTGCCAGCAGCCCCGGGGGGGGTTTAAGCACTGAAGCTTTCTTT. It encodes CASSPGGGLSTEAFF.

The chain employs TRBV6-5 and TRBJ2-5; D is uncertain. V was clipped by 0 bases and J by 5 bases, with 4 bases between them. The germline gives CDR1 MNHEY, CDR2 SVGAGI. The length of the CDR3 is 12 residues. CDR3: CASSYSAETQYF. The CDR3 DNA is TGTGCCAGCAGTTACTCAGCGGAGACCCAGTACTTC.

The CDR3 sequence is CASSYQGEVEAFF. The CDR3 DNA sequence: TGTGCCAGCAGTTACCAAGGCGAGGTTGAAGCTTTCTTT. This chain connects TRBV6-6 to TRBJ1-1; the D is unclear. Germline assignment: CDR1 MNHNY and CDR2 SVGAGI (reference sequence). This CDR3 has 13 amino acids. V was shortened by 2 bases and J by 7 bases, with 11 bases between the two germline ends.

In this sample, this clone turned up once. The J gene is TRBJ1-1, the V gene TRBV6-5; no clear D. V lost 5 bases and J lost 0, with 13 bases in between. This CDR3 spans 15 amino acids. Germline V gene data show CDR1 as MNHEY and CDR2 as SVGAGI. The CDR3 sequence is CASSPAGALNTEAFF. The CDR3 bases are TGTGCCAGCAGTCCTGCGGGTGCTTTGAACACTGAAGCTTTCTTT.

The chain has TRBV5-1 and TRBJ2-1; 8 bases match TRBD2. Germline V gives CDR1 SGHRS, CDR2 YFSETQ. This CDR3 has 13 residues. V shed 7 bases and J 6 bases; nucleotides not matched to a gene: 6. The CDR3 is CASSAGGLNEQFF. The CDR3 DNA reads TGCGCCAGCTCGGCGGGGGGCCTCAATGAGCAGTTCTTC.

This chain connects TRBV27 to TRBJ2-1; 7 bases agree with TRBD2. CDR1 and CDR2 from the germline V gene are MNHEY and SMNVEV (reference sequence). V lost 2 bases and J lost 3; bases outside the gene matches: 1. The CDR3 is 14 amino acids. The CDR3 spells CASSLAGDYNEQFF. CDR3 bases: TGTGCCAGCAGTTTAGCGGGGGACTACAATGAGCAGTTCTTC.

V usage is TRBV13 and J usage is TRBJ2-2, with 8 bases aligning to TRBD1. Germline CDR1 and CDR2: PRHDT and FYEKMQ (reference sequence). The V and J ends lost 5 bases and 5 bases, in that order; junction bases with no gene match: 10. The CDR3 is 16 amino acids. The DNA of the CDR3 is TGTGCCAGCAGCCGGTACGACAGGGGCAGGACCGGGGAGCTGTTTTTT. Its protein product is CASSRYDRGRTGELFF. The whole variable domain, remainder taken from reference TRBV13 and TRBJ2-2, is AAGVIQSPRHLIKEKRETATLKCYPIPRHDTVYWYQQGPGQDPQFLISFYEKMQSDKGSIPDRFSAQQFSDYHSELNMSSLELGDSALYFCASSRYDRGRTGELFFGEGSRLTVL.

This chain links TRBV2 with TRBJ2-5, with 8 bases that match TRBD2. CDR1 is SNHLY, CDR2 FYNNEI, per germline. The CDR3 covers 13 residues. Trimming took 5 bases from V and 10 from J; bases not matched to a gene: 9. The CDR3 loop reads CASSWTSPGDQYF. Here the CDR3 DNA reads TGTGCCAGCAGTTGGACTAGCCCCGGGGACCAGTACTTC.

V gene TRBV5-5 combines with J gene TRBJ2-1; possibly TRBD1 for D (6 bases). Per germline, CDR1 SGHKS and CDR2 YYEKEE (reference sequence). The CDR3 length is 15 residues. The V end was cut by 1 base, the J end by 5 bases, with 13 bases between. The CDR3 bases are TGTGCCAGCAGCTTGACCCAGGGGCATCACAATGAGCAGTTCTTC. As protein: CASSLTQGHHNEQFF.

The chain carries TRBV7-3 and TRBJ2-5, with 8 nucleotides matching TRBD2. From germline, CDR1 is SGHTA and CDR2 FQGTGA. The V gene end was trimmed by 5 bases and the J gene end by 5 bases; junction bases not matched to a gene: 10. The CDR3 totals 15 residues. CDR3 protein: CASSLLAGPQETQYF. In DNA, the CDR3 is TGTGCCAGCAGCCTCCTAGCGGGTCCGCAGGAGACCCAGTACTTC.

The chain is built from TRBV5-5 and TRBJ1-2; D remains ambiguous. Deletions cut 0 bases from V and 0 bases from J, with 6 bases between. CDR1 is SGHKS and CDR2 is YYEKEE in the germline V gene (reference sequence). This CDR3 contains 14 residues. The CDR3 loop reads CASSLEQTNYGYTF. For the CDR3, the DNA is TGTGCCAGCAGCTTGGAACAGACTAACTATGGCTACACCTTC.

The genes are TRBV27 and TRBJ2-3; no reliable D call. Trimming cost V 2 bases and J 2 bases, with 8 bases left between them. Germline CDR1 and CDR2: MNHEY and SMNVEV (reference sequence). This CDR3 has 14 amino acids. DNA of the CDR3: TGTGCCAGCAGTTTACAGTCCACCACAGATACGCAGTATTTT. Protein product: CASSLQSTTDTQYF.

This chain links TRBV13 with TRBJ1-2, with D possibly being TRBD1 (5 bases). The CDR3 totals 16 residues. Trimming pared 4 bases from V and 4 bases from J, leaving 19 bases between. The germline V gene encodes CDR1 PRHDT and CDR2 FYEKMQ (reference sequence). CDR3 sequence (DNA): TGTGCCAGCAGCTCTTCTACGCAGGGTTATGGCTATGGCTACACCTTC. Translating gives CASSSSTQGYGYGYTF.

V usage is TRBV10-1 and J usage is TRBJ1-2; TRBD1 matches at 7 bases. The length of the CDR3 is 15 residues. Germline CDR1 reads WNHNN; CDR2 reads SYGVQD (reference sequence). V dropped 6 bases and J dropped 4; count of bases not matched to a gene: 11. The CDR3 region has the DNA TGCGCCAGCAGCCTCCGACAGGGCTGGAGCTATGGCTACACCTTC. It is translated as CASSLRQGWSYGYTF.

The rearrangement uses TRBV19 and TRBJ2-1; TRBD2 matches 10 bases. The CDR3 totals 16 residues. V was clipped by 3 bases and J by 3 bases; unmatched bases: 5. CDR1 and CDR2 from the germline V gene are LNHDA and SQIVND (reference sequence). The CDR3 protein is CASSMGRTSGYNEQFF. CDR3 coding DNA: TGTGCCAGTAGTATGGGCCGGACTAGCGGCTACAATGAGCAGTTCTTC.

This clone showed up just a few times. This chain connects TRBV7-9 to TRBJ1-2; 12 bases align to TRBD1. Germline CDR1 and CDR2: SEHNR and FQNEAQ (reference sequence). Losses at the gene ends were 4 bases for V and 4 bases for J; bases not matched to a gene: 4. This CDR3 spans 15 amino acids. This chain's CDR3 is CASSSTGQGAYGYTF. CDR3 DNA: TGTGCCAGCAGCTCCACGGGACAGGGGGCCTATGGCTACACCTTC. Full variable domain (remainder filled in from reference TRBV7-9 and TRBJ1-2): DTGVSQNPRHKITKRGQNVTFRCDPISEHNRLYWYRQTLGQGPEFLTYFQNEAQLEKSRLLSDRFSAERPKGSFSTLEIQRTEQGDSAMYLCASSSTGQGAYGYTFGSGTRLTVV.

This chain connects TRBV5-1 to TRBJ2-1; 11 bases fit TRBD2. Germline V lookup: CDR1 SGHRS, CDR2 YFSETQ. This CDR3 is built from 19 residues. V lost 1 base and J lost 0; bases outside the gene matches: 9. The CDR3 region has the DNA TGCGCCAGCAGCTTGTTAGCGGGGGGGCTCCCTAGCTCCTACAATGAGCAGTTCTTC. As protein: CASSLLAGGLPSSYNEQFF.

The sample holds a few counts of this clone. The sample holds other DNA sequences that translate to the same CDR3. This rearrangement joins TRBV5-1 to TRBJ1-6; TRBD1 matches 10 bases. The CDR3 loop spans 14 amino acids. Looked up from germline, CDR1 is SGHRS and CDR2 is YFSETQ. Trimming cost V 4 bases and J 7 bases; bases outside gene matches: 2. The CDR3 is CASSPGQGNSPLHF. The CDR3 bases are TGCGCCAGCAGCCCGGGACAGGGGAATTCACCCCTCCACTTT.

V and J are TRBV9 and TRBJ2-5; possible D gene TRBD2, 6 bases. V lost 4 bases to trimming and J lost 2 bases, with 12 bases between them. The CDR3 spans 14 residues. Germline V gene lookup returns CDR1 SGDLS and CDR2 YYNGEE. CDR3 region: CASSKGLLQETQYF. The DNA of the CDR3 is TGTGCCAGCAGCAAGGGACTCCTACAAGAGACCCAGTACTTC.

This clone appeared a few times. The chain combines TRBV16 with TRBJ1-1; TRBD1 matches at 7 bases. This CDR3 spans 15 amino acids. Germline CDR1 KGHSY, CDR2 FQNENV. V lost 2 bases and J lost 1; bases outside the gene matches: 4. In DNA, the CDR3 is TGTGCCAGCAGCCAAACCGGGACAGCGAACACTGAAGCTTTCTTT. Its protein product is CASSQTGTANTEAFF. The full variable domain, completed using reference TRBV16 and TRBJ1-1, is GEEVAQTPKHLVRGEGQKAKLYCAPIKGHSYVFWYQQVLKNEFKFLISFQNENVFDETGMPKERFSAKCLPNSPCSLEIQATKLEDSAVYFCASSQTGTANTEAFFGQGTRLTVV.